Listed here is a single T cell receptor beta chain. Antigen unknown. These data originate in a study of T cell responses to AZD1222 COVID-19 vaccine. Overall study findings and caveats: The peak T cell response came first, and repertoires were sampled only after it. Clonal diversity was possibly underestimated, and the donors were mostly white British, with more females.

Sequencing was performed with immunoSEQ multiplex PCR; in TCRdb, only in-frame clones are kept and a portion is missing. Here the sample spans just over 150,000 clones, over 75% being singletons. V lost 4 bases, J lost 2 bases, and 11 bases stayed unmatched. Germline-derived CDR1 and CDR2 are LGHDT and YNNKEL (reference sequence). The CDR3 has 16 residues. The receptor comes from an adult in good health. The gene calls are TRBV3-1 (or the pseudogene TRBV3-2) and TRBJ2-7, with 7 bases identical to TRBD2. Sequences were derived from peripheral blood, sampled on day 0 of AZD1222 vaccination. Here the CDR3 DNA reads TGTGCCAGCAGCCCGGGGATTAGCGGGCGTACCTACGAGCAGTACTTC. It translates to CASSPGISGRTYEQYF.